The clone carrying this T cell receptor (beta chain) turned up a few times. A much larger clone lies a single base off, so this may be a read error. The TCR beta CDR3 regions underwent amplification using RNA transcripts as the source. During a first-round RT-PCR of the TCR CDR3, the HTBI primer set was used. MiXCR, applied by TCRdb to the multiplex PCR reads, yields one record per CDR3 protein. This sample carries fewer than 600,000 distinct CDR3 sequences, 11% to 15% of them seen once, and the ten largest clones take around 13%. This entry is derived from a study of T cells in Graves' hyperthyroidism and ophthalmopathy. Newly diagnosed hyperthyroidism patients aged 18 to 65 years had disease lasting under 2 months. Exclusions: uncontrolled infection, other autoimmune disease, pregnancy, lactation. The sequenced sample was blood. The receptor comes from a woman in her 40s with Graves' hyperthyroidism.

The CDR3 bases are TGTGCCAGCAGTTACTCGGACAGTCCCTACGAGCAGTACTTC. Protein: CASSYSDSPYEQYF. This rearrangement joins TRBV6-6 to TRBJ2-7; D perhaps matches TRBD1 (6 bases). The CDR3 has 14 amino acids. V gave up 0 bases and J gave up 2 bases, with 8 bases separating them. The germline CDR1 and CDR2 sequences are MNHNY and SVGAGI (reference sequence).